This is a list of T cell receptor beta chains from one sample in a study of blood T cell repertoires in COVID-19. The table came from immunoSEQ multiplex PCR; TCRdb's copy has only in-frame clones and leaves some out. Of some 300,000 clones listed, 89% were seen once; the top ten hold about 8.4%. The sequencing sample was made of PBMCs or T cells enriched from blood (not recorded which). These receptors were obtained from a woman under 40 who had recovered from COVID-19. Each CDR3 is given with its conserved first and last residue. A D gene is named only where the DNA matches it firmly. Clone size is given for some rows only: seen once, a few or many times, or a class if the clone is expanded.

v_call	j_call	clone_size	d_call	cdr3_aa	cdr3_nt
TRBV5-6	TRBJ1-4	-	-	CASSRVFRGLNSTNEKLFF	TGTGCCAGCAGCCGGGTGTTTAGGGGACTGAACTCAACTAATGAAAAACTGTTTTTT
TRBV6-1	TRBJ2-1	-	TRBD2	CASSLLAGPYNEQFF	TGTGCCAGCAGTTTACTAGCGGGACCGTACAATGAGCAGTTCTTC
TRBV29-1	TRBJ2-3	-	-	CSVDRLLQWTDTQYF	TGCAGCGTTGACCGACTTCTCCAATGGACAGATACGCAGTATTTT
TRBV28	TRBJ2-2	once	-	CASSSHGTLNTGELFF	TGTGCCAGCAGTTCCCACGGGACACTGAACACCGGGGAGCTGTTTTTT
TRBV11-2	TRBJ1-5	-	TRBD1	CASSSGGGGGQPQHF	TGTGCCAGCAGCTCAGGGGGCGGGGGCGGTCAGCCCCAGCATTTT
TRBV19	TRBJ1-5	-	-	CASSIETLSNQPQHF	TGTGCCAGTAGTATTGAGACACTTAGCAATCAGCCCCAGCATTTT
TRBV13	TRBJ2-5	once	TRBD2	CASSSGTGLAEKQETQYF	TGTGCCAGCAGCTCAGGGACAGGACTAGCGGAGAAACAAGAGACCCAGTACTTC
TRBV19	TRBJ1-5	-	TRBD1	CASSALQGASQPQHF	TGTGCCAGTAGTGCCCTTCAGGGGGCCAGTCAGCCCCAGCATTTT
TRBV2	TRBJ1-1	-	TRBD1	CASSDAKGTVEAFF	TGTGCCAGCAGTGACGCAAAAGGGACAGTTGAAGCTTTCTTT
TRBV5-4	TRBJ1-2	-	TRBD1	CASSLATGGSYGYTF	TGTGCCAGCAGCTTGGCAACAGGGGGCTCCTATGGCTACACCTTC
TRBV15	TRBJ1-2	few	-	CATSREQAVYGYTF	TGTGCCACCAGCAGAGAACAGGCGGTCTATGGCTACACCTTC